These 27 T cell receptor beta chains originate from one sample sequenced in a study of T cells in Graves' hyperthyroidism and ophthalmopathy. Researchers took RNA transcripts and amplified the TCR beta CDR3 regions from them. With the HTBI primer set, the TCR CDR3 went through a first round of RT-PCR. TCRdb fed the multiplex PCR reads into MiXCR, producing one record per CDR3 protein. The top ten clones hold about 7.7% of a sample with approximately 700,000 distinct CDR3 sequences, 45% of them seen once. Input material: peripheral blood or thyroid tissue (not recorded which). These receptors originate from an adult man with Graves' disease, either hyperthyroidism or ophthalmopathy (not recorded which).

The rearrangement uses TRBV19 and TRBJ1-1; TRBD1 matches at 7 bases. CDR3 length: 15 residues. After removal of 7 bases from V and 0 bases from J, the junction contained 8 bases not matched to a gene. The germline V gene encodes CDR1 LNHDA and CDR2 SQIVND (reference sequence). CDR3 DNA: TGTGCCAGTATGGCCAGGGGGGGGATGAACACTGAAGCTTTCTTT. Translation: CASMARGGMNTEAFF.

The chain uses TRBV20-1 and TRBJ1-4, with 9 positions matching TRBD1. The germline gives CDR1 DFQATT, CDR2 SNEGSKA (reference sequence). Germline trimming cut 5 bases from V and 7 bases from J; bases unmatched to any gene: 5. This CDR3 spans 13 amino acids. This chain's CDR3 is CSAGTGFTEKLFF. CDR3 coding DNA: TGCAGTGCTGGGACAGGGTTTACTGAAAAACTGTTTTTT.

This clonotype has a count of ten or more. J is TRBJ1-5 and V is TRBV25-1; unclear D gene. CDR1 and CDR2 from the germline V gene are MGHDK and SYGVNS. This CDR3 is 12 amino acids long. Deletions cut 4 bases from V and 9 bases from J, with 10 bases between. CDR3 loop: CASSGGPGPQHF. The CDR3 nucleotides are TGTGCCAGCAGTGGTGGTCCCGGGCCCCAGCATTTT.

The CDR3 loop is CASSLGRQGLGETQYF. The CDR3 coding sequence is TGTGCCAGCAGCTTAGGTCGACAGGGCCTGGGAGAGACCCAGTACTTC. The V and J genes are TRBV7-6 and TRBJ2-5, with 7 nucleotides matching TRBD1. The V segment lost 1 base and the J segment 4 bases; nucleotides outside the gene matches: 9. The CDR3 has 16 residues. The germline gives CDR1 SGHVS, CDR2 FNYEAQ.

This chain links TRBV9 with TRBJ1-2; a weak D match, TRBD1 (5 bases). From germline, CDR1 is SGDLS and CDR2 YYNGEE. V was pared by 4 bases and J by 6 bases, with 13 bases between. CDR3 length: 13 residues. The CDR3 region is CASSPGRGDGYTF. The CDR3 coding sequence is TGTGCCAGCAGCCCCGGCCGGGGCGATGGCTACACCTTC.

As concerns this clonotype: This sequence may be a read error, since a much larger clone differs from it by one base. The CDR3 ends on some other residue instead of the conserved phenylalanine or tryptophan, so this is likely a read error. The genes are TRBV29-1 and TRBJ1-5; no definite D call. CDR3 length equals 14 residues. Deletions cut 5 bases from V and 2 bases from J, with 13 bases between. Per germline, CDR1 SQVTM and CDR2 ANQGSEA. CDR3 region: CSVRPGPGNQPQHL. The CDR3 nucleotides are TGCAGCGTTCGGCCGGGCCCCGGCAATCAGCCCCAGCATCTT.

This clonotype was seen only a few times. The chain links TRBV7-3 to TRBJ2-3, with D perhaps assigned TRBD1 or TRBD2 (6 bases each). The ends were cut back, 2 bases at V and 2 bases at J, with 14 bases in the middle. CDR3 size: 16 residues. CDR1 is SGHTA and CDR2 is FQGTGA in the germline V gene. CDR3 protein: CASSLLGGRFTDTQYF. The DNA for the CDR3 is TGTGCCAGCAGCTTACTTGGGGGGCGATTCACAGATACGCAGTATTTT.

This chain joins TRBV9 and TRBJ2-5; 7 bases map to TRBD1. The CDR3 extends over 14 amino acids. Germline assignment: CDR1 SGDLS and CDR2 YYNGEE. The ends lost 1 base at V and 5 bases at J; junction bases unmatched: 5. This chain's CDR3 is CASSVSGRGETQYF. DNA of the CDR3: TGTGCCAGCAGCGTATCTGGCAGGGGGGAGACCCAGTACTTC. Together with reference TRBV9 and TRBJ2-5, the CDR3 gives the full variable domain: DSGVTQTPKHLITATGQRVTLRCSPRSGDLSVYWYQQSLDQGLQFLIQYYNGEERAKGNILERFSAQQFPDLHSELNLSSLELGDSALYFCASSVSGRGETQYFGPGTRLLVL.

The rearrangement joins TRBV10-3 to TRBJ1-2, with 7 bases aligning to TRBD1. V was pared by 7 bases and J by 0 bases, with 8 bases of the junction left unmatched. Germline assignment: CDR1 ENHRY and CDR2 SYGVKD. CDR3 length equals 15 residues. DNA of the CDR3: TGTGCCATCACCGACAGGGCGGCTTCTAACTATGGCTACACCTTC. Protein: CAITDRAASNYGYTF.

This clonotype has more than one count but fewer than ten. The chain is built from TRBV20-1 and TRBJ1-6, with D uncertain. This CDR3 spans 15 amino acids. V was pared by 5 bases and J by 5 bases, with 16 bases between. In germline, CDR1 is DFQATT, CDR2 SNEGSKA (reference sequence). Here the CDR3 reads CSAQAGLSDNSPLHF. The CDR3 nucleotides read TGCAGTGCTCAAGCCGGACTCAGCGATAATTCACCCCTCCACTTT.

This clonotype was detected ten times or more. CDR3 nucleotides: TGTGCCAGTGGGTCCACGAATTACCAAGAGACCCAGTACTTC. Protein product: CASGSTNYQETQYF. The rearrangement joins TRBV19 to TRBJ2-5, with no clear D. V lost 8 bases and J lost 0, with 13 bases in between. The germline CDR1 and CDR2 sequences are LNHDA and SQIVND (reference sequence). The CDR3 spans 14 residues.

CDR3: CASSPEGYAEAFF. CDR3 nucleotides: TGTGCCAGCAGCCCCGAGGGGTACGCTGAAGCTTTCTTT. The chain joins TRBV2 to TRBJ1-1, with D maybe TRBD1 (5 bases). The CDR3 is 13 amino acids. Trimming stripped 6 bases from V and 6 bases from J, with 14 bases between. Per the germline V gene, CDR1 is SNHLY and CDR2 is FYNNEI.

The chain employs TRBV7-3 and TRBJ2-7; the match to TRBD1 covers 8 bases. The germline V gene has CDR1 SGHTA and CDR2 FQGTGA. Trimming cost V 2 bases and J 7 bases; bases outside gene matches: 10. This CDR3 is 15 amino acids long. For the CDR3, the DNA is TGTGCCAGCAGCTTAGCCGGACAGGGATGGGGAGAGCAGTACTTC. It yields the protein CASSLAGQGWGEQYF. Supplemented by reference TRBV7-3 and TRBJ2-7, the full variable domain reads GAGVSQTPSNKVTEKGKYVELRCDPISGHTALYWYRQSLGQGPEFLIYFQGTGAADDSGLPNDRFFAVRPEGSVSTLKIQRTERGDSAVYLCASSLAGQGWGEQYFGPGTRLTVT.

This clonotype has only a few counts. The chain carries TRBV20-1 and TRBJ1-1, with D hard to call. Trimming removed 1 base from V and 0 bases from J, with 6 bases in between. Germline values: CDR1 DFQATT, CDR2 SNEGSKA (reference sequence). The CDR3 extends over 13 amino acids. CDR3: CSARAAMNTEAFF. For the CDR3, the DNA is TGCAGTGCTAGAGCCGCTATGAACACTGAAGCTTTCTTT.

Remarks on this clonotype: A much bigger clone sits one base away, suggesting this may be a read error. This chain connects TRBV10-2 to TRBJ2-7; tentatively, D is TRBD1 (5 bases). The germline V gene has CDR1 WSHSY and CDR2 SAAADI. The CDR3 has 12 residues. CDR3: CASSTGSHEQYF. The CDR3 DNA reads TGCGCCAGCAGCACAGGCTCCCACGAGCAGTACTTC.

Ten or more counts support this clonotype. The V gene is TRBV29-1, the J gene TRBJ2-2, with a possible D match to TRBD2 (5 bases). The CDR3 runs 14 residues. The germline V and J ends were trimmed by 3 bases and 5 bases, with 13 bases remaining between them. Germline CDR1 SQVTM, CDR2 ANQGSEA. The CDR3 protein is CSVEGRTGTGELFF. The CDR3 nucleotides read TGCAGCGTTGAGGGCCGGACTGGAACCGGGGAGCTGTTTTTT.

This clonotype came up a few times. CDR3 protein: CASSYSTGGNTEAFF. The CDR3 DNA reads as TGTGCCAGCAGTTACTCTACAGGGGGGAACACTGAAGCTTTCTTT. The rearrangement joins TRBV12-3 or TRBV12-4 to TRBJ1-1; 8 nucleotides align to TRBD1. V lost 4 bases to trimming and J lost 1 base; unmatched junction nucleotides: 5. The CDR3 has 15 residues.

The chain couples TRBV6-1 to TRBJ1-5, with a weak D call TRBD1 (5 bases). Per the germline V gene, CDR1 is MNHNS and CDR2 is SASEGT. This CDR3 has 15 residues. V was cut by 6 bases and J by 4 bases, with 16 bases left in between. Here the CDR3 DNA reads TGTGCCAGCAGCCTCGCGGCCCGGGGGAATCAGCCCCAGCATTTT. It yields the protein CASSLAARGNQPQHF.

The rearrangement links TRBV10-3 to TRBJ1-2; TRBD1 matches 9 bases. CDR3 length: 14 amino acids. The V segment lost 6 bases and the J segment 2 bases; nucleotides outside the gene matches: 4. In germline, CDR1 is ENHRY, CDR2 SYGVKD. The DNA of the CDR3 is TGTGCCATCAGGGAGGACAGGGGCAACTATGGCTACACCTTC. Its translation is CAIREDRGNYGYTF.

Points on this clonotype: A read error may explain this, as a much larger clone is one base away. The chain recombines TRBV29-1 with TRBJ2-2; a possible D gene is TRBD2 (6 bases). Germline V gene data show CDR1 as SQVTM and CDR2 as ANQGSEA. CDR3 length: 11 amino acids. CDR3 sequence reads: CSAGNTGGLFF. In DNA form, the CDR3 reads TGCAGCGCAGGGAACACCGGGGGGCTGTTTTTT.

The count of this clonotype is one. The V call is TRBV7-6, the J call TRBJ2-6; 9 bases map to TRBD2. Unmatched junction bases numbered 1, after V lost 1 base and J lost 0 bases. CDR1 and CDR2 from the germline V gene are SGHVS and FNYEAQ. The CDR3 sequence is 17 residues long. The DNA for the CDR3 is TGTGCCAGCAGCTTAGGCGGGGGGGACTCTGGGGCCAACGTCCTGACTTTC. As protein: CASSLGGGDSGANVLTF.

This clonotype was recorded at least ten times. The rearrangement uses TRBV10-1 and TRBJ1-2; the match to TRBD1 covers 11 bases. The CDR3 contains 16 residues. The V gene end was trimmed by 1 base and the J gene end by 8 bases; junction bases not matched to a gene: 9. Germline CDR1 reads WNHNN; CDR2 reads SYGVQD (reference sequence). CDR3 in amino acids: CASSEYPDRGRRGYTF. The CDR3 DNA reads TGCGCCAGCAGTGAGTACCCGGACAGGGGGCGGCGCGGCTACACCTTC.

This clonotype was seen a handful of times. V gene TRBV29-1 combines with J gene TRBJ2-7; D gene ambiguous. The germline V gene encodes CDR1 SQVTM and CDR2 ANQGSEA. The CDR3 contains 13 residues. The V end was cut by 7 bases, the J end by 2 bases, with 15 bases between. Here the CDR3 reads CSAVTPDTYEQYF. The CDR3 nucleotides are TGCAGCGCCGTAACCCCCGATACCTACGAGCAGTACTTC.

This clonotype was seen only a few times. The V gene is TRBV2, the J gene TRBJ2-7; D might be TRBD2 (5 bases). Germline CDR1 reads SNHLY; CDR2 reads FYNNEI. Trimming took 10 bases from V and 0 from J, leaving 19 bases between them. The CDR3 extends over 15 amino acids. The CDR3 loop reads CATSNPGKLSYEQYF. The CDR3 region has the DNA TGTGCCACTTCTAACCCCGGGAAACTCTCCTACGAGCAGTACTTC. The full variable domain, its missing parts supplied by reference TRBV2 and TRBJ2-7, is EPEVTQTPSHQVTQMGQEVILRCVPISNHLYFYWYRQILGQKVEFLVSFYNNEISEKSEIFDDQFSVERPDGSNFTLKIRSTKLEDSAMYFCATSNPGKLSYEQYFGPGTRLTVT.

Many counts were recorded for this clonotype. The chain employs TRBV5-6 and TRBJ1-5; D not certain. This CDR3 has 14 residues. Germline V CDR1 and CDR2: SGHDT, YYEEEE. V was pared by 1 base and J by 4 bases, with 9 bases between. CDR3 DNA sequence: TGTGCCAGCAGCTTGTTCGGGGAGAATCAGCCCCAGCATTTT. It is translated as CASSLFGENQPQHF.

This clonotype was seen many times. At one end the junction does not follow the germline gene, possibly because of a read error. The chain couples TRBV7-8 to TRBJ1-1; weak D call: TRBD1 (6 bases). The CDR3 is made up of 13 amino acids. Germline V CDR1 and CDR2: SGHVS, FQNEAQ. CDR3 protein: CASSSEGETETFF. The CDR3 nucleotides read TGTGCCAGCAGCTCTGAGGGGGAGACTGAAACTTTCTTT.

This clonotype was found many times. This chain joins TRBV29-1 and TRBJ1-1; D remains ambiguous. The V and J ends lost 4 bases and 6 bases respectively, with 12 bases between them. The CDR3 is 12 residues long. CDR1 SQVTM and CDR2 ANQGSEA come from the germline V gene. This chain's CDR3 is CSVGHLGAEAFF. DNA of the CDR3: TGCAGCGTTGGACACCTCGGGGCTGAAGCTTTCTTT.